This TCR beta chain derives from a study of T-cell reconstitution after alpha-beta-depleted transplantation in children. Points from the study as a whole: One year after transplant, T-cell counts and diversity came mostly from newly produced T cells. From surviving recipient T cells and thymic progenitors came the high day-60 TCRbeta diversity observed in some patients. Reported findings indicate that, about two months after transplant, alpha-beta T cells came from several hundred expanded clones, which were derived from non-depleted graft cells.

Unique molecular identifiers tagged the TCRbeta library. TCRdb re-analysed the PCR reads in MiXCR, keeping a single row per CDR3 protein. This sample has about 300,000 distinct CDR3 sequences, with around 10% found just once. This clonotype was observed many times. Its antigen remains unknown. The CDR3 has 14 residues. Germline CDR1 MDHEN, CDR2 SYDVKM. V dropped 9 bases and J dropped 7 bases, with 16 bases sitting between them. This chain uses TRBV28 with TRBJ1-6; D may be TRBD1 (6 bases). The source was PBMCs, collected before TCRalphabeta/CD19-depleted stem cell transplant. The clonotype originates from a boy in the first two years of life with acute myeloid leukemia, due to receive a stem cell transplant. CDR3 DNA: TGTGCCAGTAAAACAGGGAGCGGAAATTCACCCCTCCACTTT. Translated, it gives CASKTGSGNSPLHF.